A selection of T cell receptor beta chains follows, all from one sample in a study of shared clonotypes between healthy human individuals. The table came from immunoSEQ multiplex PCR; TCRdb's copy has only in-frame clones and leaves some out. The sample shows approximately 1,500,000 clones, roughly 96% of them seen only once. Material: naive CD4+ T cells sorted from blood. The receptors were sampled from a man aged 30 to 45 in good health. Both conserved end residues are part of each CDR3. The order of the fields is clone size, J gene, D gene, V gene, CDR3 DNA, CDR3 protein. D genes are given only for firm matches. Only some rows state a clone size, as once, few, many or a class for expanded clones.

clone size: NA; J gene: TRBJ1-1; D gene: NA; V gene: TRBV14; CDR3 DNA: TGTGCCAGCAGCCAAGAAGTATCAGGGTTCCCCCGGAAAGTAGCTTTCTTT; CDR3 protein: CASSQEVSGFPRKVAFF
clone size: NA; J gene: TRBJ2-3; D gene: NA; V gene: TRBV7-6; CDR3 DNA: TGTGCCAGCAGCGGACTGAGGGGGTTAGATCGCACAGATACGCAGTATTTT; CDR3 protein: CASSGLRGLDRTDTQYF
clone size: NA; J gene: TRBJ1-1; D gene: NA; V gene: TRBV28; CDR3 DNA: TGTGCCACACTTACCTTGAACACTGAAGCTTTCTTT; CDR3 protein: CATLTLNTEAFF
clone size: NA; J gene: TRBJ2-3; D gene: NA; V gene: TRBV18; CDR3 DNA: TGTGCCAGCTCACCACGCCCTAGCGGCACAGATACGCAGTATTTT; CDR3 protein: CASSPRPSGTDTQYF
clone size: NA; J gene: TRBJ2-1; D gene: NA; V gene: TRBV21-1; CDR3 DNA: TGTGCCAGCAATAAAAGGGGACTAGCGGGAGGGCCACGGAATGAGCAGTTCTTC; CDR3 protein: CASNKRGLAGGPRNEQFF
clone size: NA; J gene: TRBJ1-5; D gene: TRBD1; V gene: TRBV2; CDR3 DNA: TGTGCCAGCAGCGGACAGGGGAATCAGCCCCAGCATTTT; CDR3 protein: CASSGQGNQPQHF
clone size: NA; J gene: TRBJ2-7; D gene: TRBD1; V gene: TRBV28; CDR3 DNA: TGTGCCAGCAGTCGGACAGGGACAAAGGGCTACGAGCAGTACTTC; CDR3 protein: CASSRTGTKGYEQYF
clone size: NA; J gene: TRBJ2-5; D gene: NA; V gene: TRBV7-6; CDR3 DNA: TGTGCCAGCAGCACTATAGCTGGGGCAGGTCAAGAGACCCAGTACTTC; CDR3 protein: CASSTIAGAGQETQYF
clone size: NA; J gene: TRBJ2-1; D gene: TRBD2; V gene: TRBV18; CDR3 DNA: TGTGCCAGCTCACCACCGGGACTAGCGGGAGGGGATGAGCAGTTCTTC; CDR3 protein: CASSPPGLAGGDEQFF
clone size: NA; J gene: TRBJ2-3; D gene: TRBD2; V gene: TRBV10-1; CDR3 DNA: TGCGCCAGGGCAGGACTAGCGGAGTGCACAGATACGCAGTATTTT; CDR3 protein: CARAGLAECTDTQYF
clone size: NA; J gene: TRBJ2-4; D gene: NA; V gene: TRBV29-1; CDR3 DNA: TGCAGCGTTTTCCCCCAGGAAAACATTCAGTACTTC; CDR3 protein: CSVFPQENIQYF
clone size: NA; J gene: TRBJ2-2; D gene: NA; V gene: TRBV5-1; CDR3 DNA: TGCGCCAGCAGCCGGCCGGGCGGAAACACCGGGGAGCTGTTTTTT; CDR3 protein: CASSRPGGNTGELFF
clone size: NA; J gene: TRBJ2-1; D gene: TRBD1; V gene: TRBV28; CDR3 DNA: TGTGCCAGCAGCGTGTTTGATATCTTGCCCGGGACAGCAGTCTTC; CDR3 protein: CASSVFDILPGTAVF
clone size: NA; J gene: TRBJ2-3; D gene: TRBD1; V gene: TRBV18; CDR3 DNA: TGTGCCAGCTCAGACAGGGTCCCAGATACGCAGTATTTT; CDR3 protein: CASSDRVPDTQYF
clone size: NA; J gene: TRBJ1-5; D gene: TRBD1; V gene: TRBV30; CDR3 DNA: TGTGCCTGGAGTGCCTACAGGGGAACCTATAGCAATCAGCCCCAGCATTTT; CDR3 protein: CAWSAYRGTYSNQPQHF
clone size: NA; J gene: TRBJ2-2; D gene: TRBD2; V gene: TRBV4-3; CDR3 DNA: TGCGCCAGCAGTTATCTAGCGGGAGGGCCCGGGGAGCTGTTTTTT; CDR3 protein: CASSYLAGGPGELFF
clone size: once; J gene: TRBJ2-6; D gene: NA; V gene: TRBV7-2; CDR3 DNA: TGTGCCAGCAGCTTAGATAGCTCTGGGGCCAACGTCCTGACTTTC; CDR3 protein: CASSLDSSGANVLTF
clone size: NA; J gene: TRBJ1-4; D gene: TRBD1; V gene: TRBV10-3; CDR3 DNA: TGTGCCGGTGCACCGGGACAGGGTGGAGAACTGTTTTTT; CDR3 protein: CAGAPGQGGELFF
clone size: NA; J gene: TRBJ2-7; D gene: TRBD1; V gene: TRBV11-2; CDR3 DNA: TGTGCCAGCAGCACTTACAGGGGTACGTACTACGAGCAGTACTTC; CDR3 protein: CASSTYRGTYYEQYF
clone size: once; J gene: TRBJ2-6; D gene: TRBD1; V gene: TRBV7-7; CDR3 DNA: TGTGCCAGCAGCCCACCGACAGGGGCGTCGTCAGGGGCCAACGTCCTGACTTTC; CDR3 protein: CASSPPTGASSGANVLTF
clone size: NA; J gene: TRBJ2-1; D gene: NA; V gene: TRBV6-5; CDR3 DNA: TGTGCCAGCAGCCCCTTAGGTTATGAGCAGTTCTTC; CDR3 protein: CASSPLGYEQFF
clone size: NA; J gene: TRBJ1-2; D gene: NA; V gene: TRBV10-1; CDR3 DNA: TGCGCCAGCAGTAACAACCCGGGACTTTATGGCTACACCTTC; CDR3 protein: CASSNNPGLYGYTF
clone size: NA; J gene: TRBJ1-3; D gene: NA; V gene: TRBV25-1; CDR3 DNA: TGTGCCAGCAGTGCAACAGGGTCGAACACCATATATTTT; CDR3 protein: CASSATGSNTIYF
clone size: once; J gene: TRBJ1-2; D gene: NA; V gene: TRBV18; CDR3 DNA: TGTGCCAGCTCACCGGACAGAAGAGCCTATGGCTACACCTTC; CDR3 protein: CASSPDRRAYGYTF
clone size: NA; J gene: TRBJ1-2; D gene: NA; V gene: TRBV5-8; CDR3 DNA: TGTGCCAGCAGCTTCCGGGGGGTAGGCTATGGCTACACCTTC; CDR3 protein: CASSFRGVGYGYTF
clone size: NA; J gene: TRBJ2-3; D gene: TRBD2; V gene: TRBV6-1; CDR3 DNA: TGTGCCAGCAGTCCAACTAGCGGCACAGATACGCAGTATTTT; CDR3 protein: CASSPTSGTDTQYF
clone size: once; J gene: TRBJ2-5; D gene: TRBD2; V gene: TRBV28; CDR3 DNA: TGTGCCAGCAGTTGTCGGACTAGCGGGAAAGACGGCGAGACCCAGTACTTC; CDR3 protein: CASSCRTSGKDGETQYF
clone size: once; J gene: TRBJ2-2; D gene: TRBD1; V gene: TRBV29-1; CDR3 DNA: TGCAGCGTCGCGCAGGGGGCAGCCGGGGAGCTGTTTTTT; CDR3 protein: CSVAQGAAGELFF
clone size: NA; J gene: TRBJ2-2; D gene: TRBD2; V gene: TRBV5-1; CDR3 DNA: TGCGCCAGCAGCCCAGAGGACGGGAGGGCCACCGGGGAGCTGTTTTTT; CDR3 protein: CASSPEDGRATGELFF
clone size: NA; J gene: TRBJ2-3; D gene: TRBD1; V gene: TRBV28; CDR3 DNA: TGTGCCAGCAGTGTTCCCGGGACAGGTCCCGCTAGCACAGATACGCAGTATTTT; CDR3 protein: CASSVPGTGPASTDTQYF